The clone carrying this T cell receptor (beta chain) was observed a single time. This record belongs to a study of CD8 T cells in Susac syndrome. With 1 base clipped from V and 0 bases from J, the junction kept 7 bases outside the gene matches. Per germline, CDR1 DFQATT and CDR2 SNEGSKA (reference sequence). The CDR3 extends over 16 amino acids. With random hexamers, roughly 0.45 to 1 ug RNA was reverse transcribed. TCRdb redid the calling of the immunoSEQ multiplex PCR reads with MiXCR, one entry per CDR3 protein. The data show 80,000 or so distinct CDR3 sequences, 96% seen once. J is TRBJ2-3 and V is TRBV20-1, with 7 bases fitting TRBD2. Sequencing input: CD8+ T cells from PBMCs. The sequence derives from a human donor with Susac syndrome. The CDR3 sequence: CSARGTRERSTDTQYF. CDR3 DNA sequence: TGCAGTGCTAGAGGGACTAGAGAGAGGAGCACAGATACGCAGTATTTT.